Listed below are T cell receptor beta chains from one sample, sequenced in a study of T-cell reconstitution after alpha-beta-depleted transplantation in children. A single record per CDR3 protein comes from TCRdb applying MiXCR to the PCR reads. This sample has hundreds of thousands of distinct CDR3 sequences, with 15% to 20% found just once. The specimen comprised PBMCs, mostly from graft donor cells, sampled 360 days after TCRalphabeta/CD19-depleted stem cell transplant. These receptor sequences come from a male patient aged 10 to 17 who had a stem cell transplant for acute lymphoblastic leukemia, so the T cells may come from the graft donor. Each CDR3 is given with its conserved first and last residue. A D gene is named only where the DNA matches it firmly. Size is stated for part of the rows, as once, few or many counts, or as a class when the clone is expanded.

size	V	J	D	DNA	CDR3
once	TRBV6-6	TRBJ2-1	NA	TGTGCCAGCAACTTGAGGTGGGGCCATGACAATGAGCAGTTCTTC	CASNLRWGHDNEQFF
many	TRBV4-1	TRBJ2-7	NA	TGCGCCAGCAGCCGAACAGGAAGTTCCTCCTACGAGCAGTACTTC	CASSRTGSSSYEQYF
NA	TRBV5-1	TRBJ2-7	NA	TGCGCCAGCAGCTCAGAAGACGTATGGATCGAGCAGTACTTC	CASSSEDVWIEQYF
few	TRBV12-3/TRBV12-4	TRBJ2-1	TRBD2	TGTGCCAGCAGTTTACGCGGACTAGCGGTCAATGAGCAGTTCTTC	CASSLRGLAVNEQFF
NA	TRBV5-6	TRBJ2-7	TRBD2	TGTGCCAGCAGCTTGGAACTAGCGGAATACGAGCAGTACTTC	CASSLELAEYEQYF
NA	TRBV18	TRBJ2-7	NA	TGTGCCAGCTCACCACGGACACTAGTTCTTGGGGCCTACGAGCAGTACTTC	CASSPRTLVLGAYEQYF
NA	TRBV16	TRBJ2-3	NA	TGCGCCAGCAGCCAATCGACTGGCCCGGGCACAGATACGCAGTATTTT	CASSQSTGPGTDTQYF
NA	TRBV7-9	TRBJ2-5	NA	TGTGCCAGCAGTACACACGAAGGGGGAGAGACCCAGTACTTC	CASSTHEGGETQYF
many	TRBV18	TRBJ1-3	NA	TGTGCCAGCTCAGACAGGAATTCTGGAAACACCATATATTTT	CASSDRNSGNTIYF
NA	TRBV29-1	TRBJ1-2	NA	TGCAGCGTGATGGACACGGCTTCCTATGGCTACACCTTC	CSVMDTASYGYTF